Listed here are 16 T cell receptor beta chains from one sample, sequenced in a study of cytomegalovirus exposure and HLA in healthy donors. With 60 Vbeta and 13 Jbeta primers, the PCR was carried out. The repertoire was sequenced with immunoSEQ multiplex PCR; TCRdb's copy has only in-frame clones and lacks some. This sample carries 72,000 or so clones, about 74% of them seen once, and the ten largest clones take about an eighth. The sequenced sample was PBMCs. These receptor sequences come from a human donor in good health.

The chain couples TRBV5-6 to TRBJ2-3; a weak D match, TRBD1 (6 bases). V lost 0 bases and J lost 9, with 11 bases in between. This CDR3 region has 13 residues. Germline V gene lookup returns CDR1 SGHDT and CDR2 YYEEEE. CDR3 nucleotides: TGTGCCAGCAGCTTGGGACCGCAGGGGACGCAGTATTTT. Its protein product is CASSLGPQGTQYF.

V usage is TRBV6-1 and J usage is TRBJ2-7, with D possibly TRBD1 on 6 matching bases. Between the trimmed V and J ends, which lost 0 bases and 5 bases, there was a span of 20 bases. The CDR3 spans 17 residues. Germline V gene data show CDR1 as MNHNS and CDR2 as SASEGT. CDR3 sequence reads: CASSEADDRQVVDEQYF. Here the CDR3 DNA reads TGTGCCAGCAGTGAAGCTGACGACAGGCAGGTTGTCGACGAGCAGTACTTC.

The chain employs TRBV4-2 and TRBJ2-3; D perhaps matches TRBD2 (6 bases). Germline assignment: CDR1 LGHNA and CDR2 YNFKEQ. Trimming pared 6 bases from V and 2 bases from J, leaving 15 bases between. The CDR3 runs 15 residues. In nucleotides, the CDR3 is TGTGCCAGCAGTTCTGGGACTTCCTCCACAGATACGCAGTATTTT. Protein: CASSSGTSSTDTQYF.

The rearrangement links TRBV27 to TRBJ2-7; D gene uncertain. The CDR3 spans 13 residues. Trimming shortened V by 3 bases and J by 3 bases, and 9 bases separated the two germline ends. CDR1 is MNHEY and CDR2 is SMNVEV in the germline V gene (reference sequence). CDR3: CASSFPPYYEQYF. The CDR3 DNA is TGTGCCAGCAGTTTCCCCCCGTACTACGAGCAGTACTTC.

The chain has TRBV2 and TRBJ2-1; 7 nucleotides match TRBD2. CDR3 size: 15 residues. The V gene end was trimmed by 9 bases and the J gene end by 6 bases; junction bases not matched to a gene: 14. Germline values: CDR1 SNHLY, CDR2 FYNNEI. CDR3 region: CASEIPSGISNEQFF. The DNA of the CDR3 is TGTGCCAGTGAGATCCCCAGCGGGATATCCAATGAGCAGTTCTTC.

The chain couples TRBV7-9 to TRBJ2-2; D gene ambiguous. Germline CDR1 reads SEHNR; CDR2 reads FQNEAQ (reference sequence). The V and J ends lost 3 bases and 1 base respectively, with 6 bases between them. This CDR3 is built from 14 residues. The CDR3 nucleotides read TGTGCCAGCAGCTTGAGGCAGAACACCGGGGAGCTGTTTTTT. Translation: CASSLRQNTGELFF.

The chain combines TRBV5-1 with TRBJ2-3; 8 bases agree with TRBD1. The germline gives CDR1 SGHRS, CDR2 YFSETQ. This CDR3 is built from 15 residues. V lost 3 bases to trimming and J lost 2 bases; unmatched junction nucleotides: 5. CDR3 DNA sequence: TGCGCCAGCAGCTCTGGACAGGGATACACAGATACGCAGTATTTT. It codes for CASSSGQGYTDTQYF.

The V gene is TRBV5-1, the J gene TRBJ2-1; 7 bases map to TRBD2. Germline V gives CDR1 SGHRS, CDR2 YFSETQ. V shed 0 bases and J 6 bases; nucleotides not matched to a gene: 15. The CDR3 has 18 amino acids. The DNA of the CDR3 is TGCGCCAGCAGCTTGGCAAATCTCGGGACTATGGGGGTCAATGAGCAGTTCTTC. The encoded protein is CASSLANLGTMGVNEQFF. Variable domain in full (rest from reference TRBV5-1 and TRBJ2-1): KAGVTQTPRYLIKTRGQQVTLSCSPISGHRSVSWYQQTPGQGLQFLFEYFSETQRNKGNFPGRFSGRQFSNSRSEMNVSTLELGDSALYLCASSLANLGTMGVNEQFFGPGTRLTVL.

The rearrangement joins TRBV10-2 to TRBJ2-1, with D uncertain. This CDR3 has 14 amino acids. Trimming removed 3 bases from V and 0 bases from J, with 6 bases in between. CDR1 and CDR2 from the germline V gene are WSHSY and SAAADI. CDR3 in DNA: TGCGCCAGCAGTGATAGTAGCTCCTACAATGAGCAGTTCTTC. Amino acid sequence: CASSDSSSYNEQFF.

In nucleotides, the CDR3 is TGTGCCAGTAGTAACGACTTCCCTGGAGACACTGAAGCTTTCTTT. This encodes CASSNDFPGDTEAFF. This chain links TRBV19 with TRBJ1-1; D is ambiguous. CDR1 and CDR2 from the germline V gene are LNHDA and SQIVND (reference sequence). Trimming shortened V by 4 bases and J by 3 bases, and 15 bases separated the two germline ends. This CDR3 has 15 amino acids.

This sequence joins TRBV9 and TRBJ2-5; D is possibly TRBD2 (6 bases). Germline lookup yields CDR1 SGDLS and CDR2 YYNGEE. The CDR3 spans 14 residues. V was cut by 0 bases and J by 5 bases, with 11 bases left in between. The CDR3 bases are TGTGCCAGCAGCGTAGGAGGGAGCGGGGAGACCCAGTACTTC. Translation: CASSVGGSGETQYF.

In its sample, this clone was seen a few times. The chain recombines TRBV4-1 with TRBJ2-1; 9 positions match TRBD1. CDR3 length: 17 amino acids. The J segment lost 5 bases and the V segment lost 3 bases, leaving 11 bases of the junction unmatched. Germline CDR1 reads MGHRA; CDR2 reads YSYEKL. CDR3 sequence: CASSHLYRDRADNEQFF. CDR3 DNA sequence: TGCGCCAGCAGCCATTTATACCGGGACAGGGCGGACAATGAGCAGTTCTTC.

J is TRBJ2-1 and V is TRBV5-1; TRBD2 matches at 10 bases. The J segment lost 9 bases and the V segment lost 3 bases, leaving 6 bases of the junction unmatched. The CDR3 is 14 amino acids. CDR1 and CDR2 from the germline V gene are SGHRS and YFSETQ. CDR3 in DNA: TGCGCCAGCAGCTGGCTAGCGGGAGAGGGTGAGCAGTTCTTC. Translated: CASSWLAGEGEQFF.

This clone was counted a single time. The genes are TRBV13 and TRBJ1-4; a weak D match, TRBD1 (6 bases). The germline V gene encodes CDR1 PRHDT and CDR2 FYEKMQ (reference sequence). Trimming pared 1 base from V and 3 bases from J, leaving 12 bases between. The CDR3 sequence is 16 residues long. CDR3 sequence reads: CASSLVATGSNEKLFF. Written as DNA, the CDR3 is TGTGCCAGCAGCTTAGTGGCCACAGGGTCTAATGAAAAACTGTTTTTT.

The chain recombines TRBV13 with TRBJ2-7, with D perhaps matching TRBD1 (6 bases). V lost 4 bases to trimming and J lost 0 bases, with 10 bases between them. Germline CDR1 is PRHDT and CDR2 is FYEKMQ (reference sequence). The CDR3 totals 14 residues. Here the CDR3 DNA reads TGTGCCAGCAGCTACGGACAGCTCTCCTACGAGCAGTACTTC. It codes for CASSYGQLSYEQYF.

V is TRBV7-9 and J is TRBJ1-4; no clear D gene. The CDR3 is made up of 15 amino acids. Germline V lookup: CDR1 SEHNR, CDR2 FQNEAQ (reference sequence). Trimming removed 3 bases from V and 4 bases from J, with 12 bases in between. The CDR3 reads CASSFGVGFNEKLFF. The CDR3 bases are TGTGCCAGCAGCTTCGGAGTTGGATTTAATGAAAAACTGTTTTTT. Supplemented by reference TRBV7-9 and TRBJ1-4, the full variable domain reads DTGVSQNPRHKITKRGQNVTFRCDPISEHNRLYWYRQTLGQGPEFLTYFQNEAQLEKSRLLSDRFSAERPKGSFSTLEIQRTEQGDSAMYLCASSFGVGFNEKLFFGSGTQLSVL.